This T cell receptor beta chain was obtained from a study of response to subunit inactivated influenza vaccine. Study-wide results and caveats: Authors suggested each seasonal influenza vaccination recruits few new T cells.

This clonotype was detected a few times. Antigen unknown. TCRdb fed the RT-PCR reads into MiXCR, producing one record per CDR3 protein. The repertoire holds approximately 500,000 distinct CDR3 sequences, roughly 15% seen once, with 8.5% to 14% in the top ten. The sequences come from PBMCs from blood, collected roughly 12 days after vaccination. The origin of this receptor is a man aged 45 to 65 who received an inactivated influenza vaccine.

The CDR3 here is CSVMRNALASTDTQYF. In DNA, the CDR3 is TGCAGCGTTATGAGGAACGCACTCGCGTCCACAGATACGCAGTATTTT. The rearrangement links TRBV29-1 to TRBJ2-3; no definite D call. CDR3 length: 16 amino acids. The germline V gene has CDR1 SQVTM and CDR2 ANQGSEA. Trimming removed 5 bases from V and 2 bases from J, with 20 bases in between.